This T cell receptor beta chain was profiled in a study of CD8+CD57+ T cells in acquired aplastic anemia. About the research overall: An average of roughly 3 ug of DNA was obtained from sorted CD4+ and CD8+ cells.

For sequencing, patients were chosen who had shown expansion of CD8+CD57+ cells by flow cytometry. Severe acquired aplastic anemia affected all patients. CDR3 size: 16 residues. Trimming took 6 bases from V and 4 from J; bases not matched to a gene: 11. Germline-derived CDR1 and CDR2 are SGHKS and YYEKEE (reference sequence). CDR3 and TCR beta VDJ profiling relied on a genomic DNA template. One entry per CDR3 protein, called by TCRdb with MiXCR from the reads. The sample shows hundreds of thousands of distinct CDR3 sequences, about half of them seen only once. The sequence was obtained from a human donor with aplastic anemia. The sequencing sample was made of sorted CD4+, CD8+, or CD8+CD57+ T cells (not recorded which) from PBMCs. This sequence joins TRBV5-5 and TRBJ1-1; 11 nucleotides align to TRBD1. The chain's CDR3 is CASTRVGQGASTEAFF. CDR3 bases: TGTGCCAGCACCCGGGTCGGACAGGGGGCCAGCACTGAAGCTTTCTTT.